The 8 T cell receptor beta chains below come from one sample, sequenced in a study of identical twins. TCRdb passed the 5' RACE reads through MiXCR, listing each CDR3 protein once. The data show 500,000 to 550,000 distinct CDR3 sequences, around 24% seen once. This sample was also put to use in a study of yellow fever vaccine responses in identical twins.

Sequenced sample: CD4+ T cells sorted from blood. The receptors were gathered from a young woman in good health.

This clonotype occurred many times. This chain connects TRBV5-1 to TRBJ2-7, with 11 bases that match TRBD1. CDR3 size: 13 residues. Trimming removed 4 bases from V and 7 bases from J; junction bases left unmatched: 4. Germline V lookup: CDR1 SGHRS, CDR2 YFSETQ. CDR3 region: CASSQGTGGEQYF. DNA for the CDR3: TGCGCCAGCAGCCAGGGGACAGGGGGTGAGCAGTACTTC.

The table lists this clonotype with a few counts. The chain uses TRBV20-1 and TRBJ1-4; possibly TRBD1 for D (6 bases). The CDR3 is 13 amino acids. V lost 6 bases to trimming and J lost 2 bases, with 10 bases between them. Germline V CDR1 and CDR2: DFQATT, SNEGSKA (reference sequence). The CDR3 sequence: CSAAGVTNEKLFF. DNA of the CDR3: TGCAGTGCCGCAGGGGTGACTAATGAAAAACTGTTTTTT.

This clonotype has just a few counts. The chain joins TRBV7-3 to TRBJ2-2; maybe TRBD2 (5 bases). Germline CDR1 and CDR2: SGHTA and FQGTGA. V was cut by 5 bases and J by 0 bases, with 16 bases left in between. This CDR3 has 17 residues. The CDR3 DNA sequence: TGTGCCAGCAGCCCCCCTGCGGGTAGCCCGAACACCGGGGAGCTGTTTTTT. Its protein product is CASSPPAGSPNTGELFF.

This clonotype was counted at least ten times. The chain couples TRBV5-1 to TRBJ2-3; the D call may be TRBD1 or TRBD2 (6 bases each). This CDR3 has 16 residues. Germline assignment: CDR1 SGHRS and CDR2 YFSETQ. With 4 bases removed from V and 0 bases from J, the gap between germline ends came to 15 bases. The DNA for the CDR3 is TGCGCCAGCAGCAGGCTACCGGGGGCCAGCACAGATACGCAGTATTTT. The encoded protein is CASSRLPGASTDTQYF.

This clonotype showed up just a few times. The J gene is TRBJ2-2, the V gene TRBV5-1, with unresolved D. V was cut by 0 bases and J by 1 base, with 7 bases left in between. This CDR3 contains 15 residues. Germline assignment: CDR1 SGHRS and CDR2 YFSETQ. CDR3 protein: CASSLGWLNTGELFF. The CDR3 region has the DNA TGCGCCAGCAGCTTGGGGTGGCTGAACACCGGGGAGCTGTTTTTT.

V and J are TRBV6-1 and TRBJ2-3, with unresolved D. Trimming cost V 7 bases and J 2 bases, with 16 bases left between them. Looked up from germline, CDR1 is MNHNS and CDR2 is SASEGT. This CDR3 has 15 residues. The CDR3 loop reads CASNRGKASTDTQYF. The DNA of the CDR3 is TGTGCCAGCAACCGCGGAAAGGCTTCCACAGATACGCAGTATTTT.

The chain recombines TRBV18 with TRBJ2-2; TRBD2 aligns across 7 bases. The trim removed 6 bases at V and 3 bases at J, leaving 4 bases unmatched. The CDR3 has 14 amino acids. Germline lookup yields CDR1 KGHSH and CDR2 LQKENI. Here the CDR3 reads CASSGTSDTGELFF. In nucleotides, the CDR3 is TGTGCCAGCTCCGGAACTAGCGACACCGGGGAGCTGTTTTTT.

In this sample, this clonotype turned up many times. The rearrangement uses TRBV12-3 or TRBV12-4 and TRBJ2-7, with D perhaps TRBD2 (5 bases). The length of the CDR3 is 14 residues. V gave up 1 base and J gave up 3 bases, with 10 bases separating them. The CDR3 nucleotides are TGTGCCAGCAGTTTAGGGAGGAAGTTCTACGAGCAGTACTTC. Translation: CASSLGRKFYEQYF.